This is a list of T cell receptor beta chains from one sample in a study of T cells expressing NK-cell markers. TCRdb reprocessed the 5' RACE reads and stores each CDR3 protein as one record, lacking DNA. This sample contains approximately 460,000 distinct CDR3 sequences. Sequenced input: blood T cells: a sorted CD56 or NKG2C T cell subset, CD4+ or CD8+ T cells, or bulk PBMC T cells (not recorded which). The source is a woman between 18 and 75 years old in good health. The CDR3 runs from the conserved cysteine through the conserved F or W. Each record gives: J gene, V gene, CDR3 protein.

>TRBJ2-1|TRBV20-1
CSQSGTYNEQFF
>TRBJ2-1|TRBV12-3/TRBV12-4
CASSPGTGFEQFF
>TRBJ1-1|TRBV6-5
CASVRTMNTEAFF
>TRBJ1-5|TRBV3-1
CASSQGEGNQPQHF
>TRBJ2-5|TRBV2
CASSGHQGTAGTQYF
>TRBJ2-3|TRBV5-1
CASSLGGSSRTDTQYF
>TRBJ2-7|TRBV5-1
CASSLGGGGSYEQYF
>TRBJ2-5|TRBV7-2
CASSLALRSVEETQYF
>TRBJ2-5|TRBV29-1
CSVLAGGPGETQYF
>TRBJ2-5|TRBV15
CATSTSWTSGQETQYF
>TRBJ2-2|TRBV6-1
CASSSPPREHTGELFF
>TRBJ1-1|TRBV29-1
CSVVKGTNTEAFF
>TRBJ1-1|TRBV7-9
CASSPTTGVTEAFF
>TRBJ2-5|TRBV3-1
CASSWEYRETQYF
>TRBJ1-3|TRBV20-1
CSARGDRNTIYF
>TRBJ2-1|TRBV7-8
CASSGPGQSGYNEQFF
>TRBJ2-7|TRBV5-1
CASSRDREYEQYF
>TRBJ2-2|TRBV24-1
CATSDTIQDTGELFF
>TRBJ2-2|TRBV6-4
CASSDRISGELFF
>TRBJ2-5|TRBV12-3/TRBV12-4
CASSILAVKETQYF
>TRBJ2-4|TRBV5-6
CASGVHLAKNIQYF
>TRBJ2-3|TRBV20-1
CSAKSGATQYF
>TRBJ2-2|TRBV12-3/TRBV12-4
CASSPKRNTGELFF
>TRBJ2-6|TRBV4-2
CASSQGVANVLTF
>TRBJ1-5|TRBV5-1
CASRPGDGQPQHF
>TRBJ2-4|TRBV6-2/TRBV6-3
CASSYSGVKNIQYF